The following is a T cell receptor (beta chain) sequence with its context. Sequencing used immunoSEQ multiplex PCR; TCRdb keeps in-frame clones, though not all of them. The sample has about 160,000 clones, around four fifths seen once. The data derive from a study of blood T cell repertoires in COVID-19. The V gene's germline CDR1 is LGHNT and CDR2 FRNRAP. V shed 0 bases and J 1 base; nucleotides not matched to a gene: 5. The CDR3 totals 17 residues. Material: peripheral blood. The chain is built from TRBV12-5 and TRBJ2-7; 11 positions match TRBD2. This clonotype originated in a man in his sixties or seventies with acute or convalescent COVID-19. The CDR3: CASGLVRTSGPSYEQYF. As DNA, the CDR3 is TGTGCTAGTGGTTTGGTCCGGACTAGCGGGCCTTCCTACGAGCAGTACTTC.